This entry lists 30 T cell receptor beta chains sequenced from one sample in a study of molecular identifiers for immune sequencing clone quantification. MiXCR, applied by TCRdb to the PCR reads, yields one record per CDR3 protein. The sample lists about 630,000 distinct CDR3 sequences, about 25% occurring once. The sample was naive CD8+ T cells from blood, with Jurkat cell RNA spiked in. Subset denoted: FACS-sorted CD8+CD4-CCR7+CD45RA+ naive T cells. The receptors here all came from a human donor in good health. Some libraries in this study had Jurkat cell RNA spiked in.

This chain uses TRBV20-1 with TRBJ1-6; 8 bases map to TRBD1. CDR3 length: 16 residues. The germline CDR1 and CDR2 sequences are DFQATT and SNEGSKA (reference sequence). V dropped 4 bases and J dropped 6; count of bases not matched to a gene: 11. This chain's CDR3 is CSATQTGDAGNSPLHF. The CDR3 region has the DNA TGCAGTGCTACTCAGACAGGGGATGCTGGTAATTCACCCCTCCACTTT.

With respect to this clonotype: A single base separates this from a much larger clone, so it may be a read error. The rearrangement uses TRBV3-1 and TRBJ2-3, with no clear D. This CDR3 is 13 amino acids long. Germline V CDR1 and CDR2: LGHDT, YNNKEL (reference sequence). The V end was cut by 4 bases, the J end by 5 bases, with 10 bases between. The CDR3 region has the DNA TGTGCCAGCAGCCCCGTGGAGCTAGATACGCAGTATTTT. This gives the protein CASSPVELDTQYF.

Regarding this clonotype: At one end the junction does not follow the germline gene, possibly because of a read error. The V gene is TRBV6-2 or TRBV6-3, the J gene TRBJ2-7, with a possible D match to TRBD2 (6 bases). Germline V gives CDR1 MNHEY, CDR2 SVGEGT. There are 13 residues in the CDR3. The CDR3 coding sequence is TGTGCCGGCAGACCCCCCGGGAGCTACGAGCAGTACTTC. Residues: CAGRPPGSYEQYF.

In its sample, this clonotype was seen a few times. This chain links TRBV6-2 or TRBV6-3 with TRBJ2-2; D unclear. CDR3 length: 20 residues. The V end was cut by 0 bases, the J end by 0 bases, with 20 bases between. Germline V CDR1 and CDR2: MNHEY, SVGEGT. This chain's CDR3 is CASSYSYLVTTIPNTGELFF. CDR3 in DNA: TGTGCCAGCAGTTACTCGTATTTGGTAACCACAATACCGAACACCGGGGAGCTGTTTTTT.

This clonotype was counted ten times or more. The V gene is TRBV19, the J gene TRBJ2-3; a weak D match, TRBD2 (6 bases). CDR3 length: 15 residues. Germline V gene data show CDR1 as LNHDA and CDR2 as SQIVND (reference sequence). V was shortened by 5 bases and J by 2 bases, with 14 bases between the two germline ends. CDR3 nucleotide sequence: TGTGCCAGTAGTCGACTAGAACTCAACACAGATACGCAGTATTTT. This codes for CASSRLELNTDTQYF. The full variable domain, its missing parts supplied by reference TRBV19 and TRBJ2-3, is DGGITQSPKYLFRKEGQNVTLSCEQNLNHDAMYWYRQDPGQGLRLIYYSQIVNDFQKGDIAEGYSVSREKKESFPLTVTSAQKNPTAFYLCASSRLELNTDTQYFGPGTRLTVL.

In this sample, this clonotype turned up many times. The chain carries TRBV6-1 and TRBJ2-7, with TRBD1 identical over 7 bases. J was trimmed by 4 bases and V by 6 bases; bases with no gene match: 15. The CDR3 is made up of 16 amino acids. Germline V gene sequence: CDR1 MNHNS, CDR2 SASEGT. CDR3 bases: TGTGCCAGCAGATATATTTGGGACAGCGGTATTTACGAGCAGTACTTC. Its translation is CASRYIWDSGIYEQYF.

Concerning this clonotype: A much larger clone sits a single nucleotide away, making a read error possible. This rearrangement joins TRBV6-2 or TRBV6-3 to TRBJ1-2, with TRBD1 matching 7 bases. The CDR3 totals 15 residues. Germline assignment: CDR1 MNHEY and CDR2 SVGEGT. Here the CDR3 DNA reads TGTACCAGCAGTTACCGGGGACAGCTCCACTATGGCTACACCTTC. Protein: CTSSYRGQLHYGYTF.

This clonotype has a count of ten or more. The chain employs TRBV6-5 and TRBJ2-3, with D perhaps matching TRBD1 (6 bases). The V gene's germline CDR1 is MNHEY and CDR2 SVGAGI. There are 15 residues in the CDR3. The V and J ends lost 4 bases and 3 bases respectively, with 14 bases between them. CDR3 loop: CASSSGATMTDTQYF. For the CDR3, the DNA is TGTGCCAGCAGTTCAGGGGCAACCATGACAGATACGCAGTATTTT.

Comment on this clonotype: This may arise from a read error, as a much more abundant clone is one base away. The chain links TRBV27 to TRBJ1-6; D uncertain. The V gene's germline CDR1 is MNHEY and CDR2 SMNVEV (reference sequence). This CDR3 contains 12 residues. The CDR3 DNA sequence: TGTGCCAGCAGTCCCGGGGATTCACCCCTCCTCTTT. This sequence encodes CASSPGDSPLLF.

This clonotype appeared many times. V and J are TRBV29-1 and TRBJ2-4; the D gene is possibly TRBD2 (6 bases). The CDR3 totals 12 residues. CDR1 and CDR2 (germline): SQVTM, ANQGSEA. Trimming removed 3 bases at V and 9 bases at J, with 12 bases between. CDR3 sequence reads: CSVDSYGGIQYF. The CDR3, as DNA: TGCAGCGTTGATTCGTACGGGGGCATTCAGTACTTC.

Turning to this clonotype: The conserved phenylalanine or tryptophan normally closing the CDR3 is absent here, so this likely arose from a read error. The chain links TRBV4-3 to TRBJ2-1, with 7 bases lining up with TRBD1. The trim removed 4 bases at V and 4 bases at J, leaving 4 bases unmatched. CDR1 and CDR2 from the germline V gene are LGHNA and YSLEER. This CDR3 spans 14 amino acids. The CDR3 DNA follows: TGCGCCAGCAGCCCGGGACAGCGGTACAATGAGCAGTTCTCC. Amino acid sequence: CASSPGQRYNEQFS.

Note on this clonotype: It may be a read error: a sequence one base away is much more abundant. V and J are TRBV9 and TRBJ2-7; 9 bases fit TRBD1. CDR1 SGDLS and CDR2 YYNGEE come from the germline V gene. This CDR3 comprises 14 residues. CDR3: CAGSAGQGLDEQYF. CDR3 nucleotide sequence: TGTGCCGGCAGCGCGGGACAGGGTTTGGACGAGCAGTACTTC.

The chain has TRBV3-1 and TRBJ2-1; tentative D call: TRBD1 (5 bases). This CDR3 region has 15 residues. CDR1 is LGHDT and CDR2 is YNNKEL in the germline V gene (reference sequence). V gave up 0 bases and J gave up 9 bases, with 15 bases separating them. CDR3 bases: TGTGCCAGCAGCCAAGATTGGGGCGTGGGCAGTGAGCAGTTCTTC. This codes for CASSQDWGVGSEQFF.

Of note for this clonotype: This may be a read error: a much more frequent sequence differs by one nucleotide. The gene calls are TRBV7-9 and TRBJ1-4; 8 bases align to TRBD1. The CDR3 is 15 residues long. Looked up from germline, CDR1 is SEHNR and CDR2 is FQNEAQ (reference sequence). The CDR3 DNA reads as TGTGCCAGCAGCCCTCCGACAGGGGCTCAAGAAAAACCGTTTTTT. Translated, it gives CASSPPTGAQEKPFF.

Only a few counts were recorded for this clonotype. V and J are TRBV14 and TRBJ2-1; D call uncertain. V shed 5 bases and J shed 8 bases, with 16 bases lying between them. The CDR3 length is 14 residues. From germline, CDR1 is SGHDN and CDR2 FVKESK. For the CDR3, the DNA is TGTGCCAGCAGCGCGGACCTCGCCGGAGATGAGCAGTTCTTC. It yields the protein CASSADLAGDEQFF. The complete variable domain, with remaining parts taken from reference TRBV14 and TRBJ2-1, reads EAGVTQFPSHSVIEKGQTVTLRCDPISGHDNLYWYRRVMGKEIKFLLHFVKESKQDESGMPNNRFLAERTGGTYSTLKVQPAELEDSGVYFCASSADLAGDEQFFGPGTRLTVL.

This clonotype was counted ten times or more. In DNA form, the CDR3 reads TGTGCCAGCAGCTATGCCAGCAAGGGGACCGGGGAGCTGTTTTTT. This gives the protein CASSYASKGTGELFF. This chain joins TRBV6-5 and TRBJ2-2, with D tentatively TRBD1 (5 bases). This CDR3 region has 15 residues. The V gene lost 6 bases and the J gene lost 5 bases, with 16 bases spanning the gap. CDR1 and CDR2 from the germline V gene are MNHEY and SVGAGI.

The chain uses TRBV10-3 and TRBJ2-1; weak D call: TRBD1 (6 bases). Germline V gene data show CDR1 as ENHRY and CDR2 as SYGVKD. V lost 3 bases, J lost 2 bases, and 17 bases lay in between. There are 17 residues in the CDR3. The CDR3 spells CAISDVAGEIAYNEQFF. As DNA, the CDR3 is TGTGCCATCAGTGATGTGGCAGGGGAAATAGCCTACAATGAGCAGTTCTTC.

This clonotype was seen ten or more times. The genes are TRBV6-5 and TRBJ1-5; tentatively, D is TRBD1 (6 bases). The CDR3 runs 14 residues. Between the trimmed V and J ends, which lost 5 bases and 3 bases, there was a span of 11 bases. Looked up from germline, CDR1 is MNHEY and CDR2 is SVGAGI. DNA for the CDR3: TGTGCCAGCAGTGAGGGACACCTCAATCAGCCCCAGCATTTT. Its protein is CASSEGHLNQPQHF.

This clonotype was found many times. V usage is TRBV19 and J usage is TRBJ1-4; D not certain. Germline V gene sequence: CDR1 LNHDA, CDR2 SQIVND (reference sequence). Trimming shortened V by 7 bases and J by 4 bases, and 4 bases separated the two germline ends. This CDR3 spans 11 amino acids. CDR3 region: CASKVNEKLFF. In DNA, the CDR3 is TGTGCCAGTAAAGTTAATGAAAAACTGTTTTTT.

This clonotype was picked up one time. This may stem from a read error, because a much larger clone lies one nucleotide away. The CDR3 sequence: CAWRVGQLTEASF. The CDR3 nucleotides read TGTGCCTGGAGGGTTGGACAGCTGACTGAAGCTTCCTTT. The gene calls are TRBV30 and TRBJ1-1; D is perhaps TRBD1 (6 bases). The CDR3 extends over 13 amino acids. Germline lookup yields CDR1 GTSNPN and CDR2 SVGIG (reference sequence).

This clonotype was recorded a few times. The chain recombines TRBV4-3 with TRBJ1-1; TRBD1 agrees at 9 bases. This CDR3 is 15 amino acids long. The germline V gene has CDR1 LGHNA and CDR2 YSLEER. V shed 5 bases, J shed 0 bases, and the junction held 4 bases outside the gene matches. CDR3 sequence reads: CASSEHRGLNTEAFF. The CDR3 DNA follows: TGCGCCAGCAGCGAGCACAGGGGGCTGAACACTGAAGCTTTCTTT.

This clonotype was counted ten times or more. The CDR3: CASSWGDRGPADTQYF. CDR3 sequence (DNA): TGTGCCAGCAGCTGGGGGGACAGGGGACCGGCTGATACGCAGTATTTT. J is TRBJ2-3 and V is TRBV5-5; TRBD1 aligns across 10 bases. This CDR3 has 16 amino acids. V lost 3 bases, J lost 6 bases, and 10 bases stayed unmatched. Germline lookup yields CDR1 SGHKS and CDR2 YYEKEE (reference sequence).

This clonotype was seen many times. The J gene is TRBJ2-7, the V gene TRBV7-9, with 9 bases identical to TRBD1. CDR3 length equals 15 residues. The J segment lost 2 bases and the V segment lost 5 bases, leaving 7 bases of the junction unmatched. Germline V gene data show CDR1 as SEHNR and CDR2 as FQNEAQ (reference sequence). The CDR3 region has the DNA TGTGCCAGCAGCCGTGCCGGGACAGGGACCTACGAGCAGTACTTC. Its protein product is CASSRAGTGTYEQYF.

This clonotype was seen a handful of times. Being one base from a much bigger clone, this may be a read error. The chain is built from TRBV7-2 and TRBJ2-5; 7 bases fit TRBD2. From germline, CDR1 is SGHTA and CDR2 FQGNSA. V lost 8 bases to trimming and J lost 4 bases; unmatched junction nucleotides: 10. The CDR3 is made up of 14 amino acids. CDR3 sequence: CASGPIGGGETQYF. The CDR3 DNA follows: TGTGCCAGCGGCCCCATTGGCGGGGGAGAGACCCAGTACTTC.

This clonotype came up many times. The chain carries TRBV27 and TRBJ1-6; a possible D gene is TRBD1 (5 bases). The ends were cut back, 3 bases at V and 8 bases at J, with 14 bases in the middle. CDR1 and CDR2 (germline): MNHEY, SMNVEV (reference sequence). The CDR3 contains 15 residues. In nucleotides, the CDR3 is TGTGCCAGCAGTTTGCTCCTAGGGGTAGATTCACCCCTCCACTTT. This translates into CASSLLLGVDSPLHF.

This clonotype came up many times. CDR3 nucleotides: TGTGCCAGCAGTTACGATGGGGGCGTGGAGCCCCAGCATTTT. Residues: CASSYDGGVEPQHF. The V call is TRBV6-2 or TRBV6-3, the J call TRBJ1-5, with D possibly matching TRBD1 (6 bases). V lost 2 bases to trimming and J lost 8 bases, with 13 bases between them. CDR1 and CDR2 (germline): MNHEY, SVGEGT. This CDR3 contains 14 residues.

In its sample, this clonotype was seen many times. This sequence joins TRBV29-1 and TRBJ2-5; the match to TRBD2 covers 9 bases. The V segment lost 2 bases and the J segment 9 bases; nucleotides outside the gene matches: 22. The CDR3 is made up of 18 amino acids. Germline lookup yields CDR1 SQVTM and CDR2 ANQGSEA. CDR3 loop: CSVETRGVRGGPFRAQYF. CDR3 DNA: TGCAGCGTTGAAACCCGCGGGGTGCGGGGGGGGCCTTTTAGGGCCCAGTACTTC.

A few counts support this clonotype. The CDR3 loop reads CASSLDVAGSGGAGTDTQYF. The DNA for the CDR3 is TGTGCCAGCAGCTTAGATGTGGCGGGTAGCGGGGGGGCGGGCACAGATACGCAGTATTTT. The V gene is TRBV7-2, the J gene TRBJ2-3; TRBD2 matches 11 bases. There are 20 residues in the CDR3. CDR1 is SGHTA and CDR2 is FQGNSA in the germline V gene. The V and J ends lost 1 base and 1 base, in that order; junction bases with no gene match: 13.

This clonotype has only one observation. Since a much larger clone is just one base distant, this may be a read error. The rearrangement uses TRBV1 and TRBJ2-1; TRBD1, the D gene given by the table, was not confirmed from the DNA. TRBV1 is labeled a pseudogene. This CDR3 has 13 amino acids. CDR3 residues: CTSSQRSGDEQFF. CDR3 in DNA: TGCACCAGCAGTCAAAGATCGGGGGATGAGCAGTTCTTC.

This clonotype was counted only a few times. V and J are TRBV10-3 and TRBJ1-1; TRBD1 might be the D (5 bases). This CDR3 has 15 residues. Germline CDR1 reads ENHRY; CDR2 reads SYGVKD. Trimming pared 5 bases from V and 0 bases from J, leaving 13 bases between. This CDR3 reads CAISLSGAVNTEAFF. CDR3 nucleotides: TGTGCCATCAGTCTAAGTGGGGCTGTGAACACTGAAGCTTTCTTT.